The T cell receptor (beta chain) described here comes from a study of CD4+ T cells in melanoma. The CDR3 loop spans 16 amino acids. From germline, CDR1 is SGHVS and CDR2 FNYEAQ. Study conclusions and caveats: Diverse differentiation states were reported for melanoma neoantigen-specific CD4+ T cells. A reported correlation linked neoantigen-specific CD4+ T cells to CD8+, macrophage and B cell function.

With regard to this clone: The antigen is unknown. A junction boundary mismatches the germline segment, possibly from a read error.

The data were produced by immunoSEQ multiplex PCR, yet TCRdb's version contains in-frame clones alone and is incomplete. The sample has 140,000 or so clones, around 90% seen once. The chain joins TRBV7-6 to TRBJ2-7; perhaps TRBD1 as D (6 bases). The source of this sequence is a human donor with melanoma. Here the CDR3 reads CVSSLFPRGSTYEQYF. The CDR3 coding sequence is TGTGTCAGCAGCTTATTTCCGAGGGGGAGCACCTACGAGCAGTACTTC.